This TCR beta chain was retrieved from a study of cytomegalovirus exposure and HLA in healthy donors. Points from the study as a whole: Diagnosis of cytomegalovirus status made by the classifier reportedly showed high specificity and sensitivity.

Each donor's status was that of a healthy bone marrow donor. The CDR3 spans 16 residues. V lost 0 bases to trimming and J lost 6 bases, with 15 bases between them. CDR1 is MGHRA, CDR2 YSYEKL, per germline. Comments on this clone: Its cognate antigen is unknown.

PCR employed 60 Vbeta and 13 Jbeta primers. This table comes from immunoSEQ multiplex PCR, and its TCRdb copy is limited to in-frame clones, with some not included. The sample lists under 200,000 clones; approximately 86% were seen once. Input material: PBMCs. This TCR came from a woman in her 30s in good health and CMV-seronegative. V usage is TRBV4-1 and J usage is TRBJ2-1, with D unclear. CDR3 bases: TGCGCCAGCAGCCAAGACGCACGGTCAATCATCAATGAGCAGTTCTTC. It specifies CASSQDARSIINEQFF.